This TCR beta chain was profiled in a study of OX40 agonist ivuxolimab in advanced cancers. Whole-study findings and limits: Within 6 weeks, CD4+ and CD8+ blood T cells expanded clonally at 0.1 to 3.0 mg/kg.

The assay was immunoSEQ multiplex PCR, and TCRdb's table has in-frame clones only and misses some. Altogether tens of thousands of clones are present, around 90% being singletons, with the ten largest covering roughly 0.55%. A remark on this clone: The antigen remains undetermined.

The ends lost 7 bases at V and 1 base at J; junction bases unmatched: 13. The CDR3 sequence is 19 residues long. CDR1 and CDR2 (germline): SEHNR, FQNEAQ (reference sequence). The rearrangement links TRBV7-9 to TRBJ1-4; TRBD1 agrees at 12 bases. The specimen comprised CD4+ or CD8+ T cells sorted from blood, sampled in a trial of the OX40 agonist ivuxolimab. This receptor was taken from an adult with an advanced solid tumor such as melanoma, head and neck, liver or kidney cancer. CDR3 coding DNA: TGTGCCAGCATCCGAGGGGACAGGGGGCATTTAGGAACTAATGAAAAACTGTTTTTT. Its protein is CASIRGDRGHLGTNEKLFF.